This TCR beta chain was found in a study of memory CD4+ T cells and cytomegalovirus serostatus. Sequencing used immunoSEQ multiplex PCR; TCRdb keeps in-frame clones, though not all of them. Seen here are about 47,000 clones, roughly four fifths observed once, and the top ten hold 0.9% to 1.5%. Looked up from germline, CDR1 is MNHNS and CDR2 is SASEGT. V lost 5 bases, J lost 13 bases, and 15 bases lay in between. This CDR3 comprises 13 residues. Single viable CD3+CD4+CD8-CD45RO+ cells were sorted as the memory CD4+ T cells. This chain uses TRBV6-1 with TRBJ2-6; D may correspond to TRBD1 or TRBD2 (5 bases each). The specimen was memory CD4+ T cells from blood. This receptor was taken from an adult in good health and CMV-seropositive. CDR3 region: CASSWDGRTVLTF. The CDR3 nucleotides are TGTGCCAGCAGTTGGGACGGACGAACTGTCCTGACTTTC.